This T cell receptor beta chain was recorded in a study of T cells in Graves' hyperthyroidism and ophthalmopathy (dated by TCRdb to between 2018 and 2021). About the full investigation: Peripheral blood samples were taken at the time of initial diagnosis, prior to any treatment. The paper reports TCR Vbeta CDR3 sequencing of roughly 140 peripheral blood samples: 43 ophthalmopathy, 75 to 80 hyperthyroidism and roughly 17 progressor patients. Once sampling was done, hyperthyroidism patients were given methimazole at a starting dose of 30 mg daily, whereas ophthalmopathy patients were given high-dose intravenous methylprednisolone. To identify TCR V-J signatures that set the groups apart, the researchers used a discovery cohort of 100 patients, made up of roughly 40 with Graves' ophthalmopathy and around 58 with stable Graves' hyperthyroidism. In addition, the study compared T-cell repertoires in thyroid tissue and in blood from several Graves' hyperthyroidism patients. An independent validation cohort of some 18 hyperthyroidism patients and about 15 patients who later progressed to ophthalmopathy tested prospective prediction of ophthalmopathy. For training and testing, the 95 to 100 patients in the discovery cohort were randomly divided in a 7:3 ratio.

As for this clonotype: No antigen is known for it. Base-call qualities are not available, and no considerably larger clone is one nucleotide away.

V is cut by 10 bases and J by 0 bases, and the space between the germline ends is 11 bases. From the germline V gene (reference sequence), CDR1 is LNHDA and CDR2 is SQIVND. The CDR3 starts with the cysteine, ends with the phenylalanine, and has 13 residues. The read is trimmed to its CDR3 DNA, 39 bases read in frame from base 1. Amplification of TCR beta CDR3 regions was carried out from RNA transcripts. For the first round of RT-PCR on the TCR CDR3, the HTBI primer set was used together with the Qiagen OneStep RT-PCR kit. A second multiplex PCR round built the libraries, followed by size selection and purification. Sequencing of the libraries was done on an Illumina HiSeq2000 using paired-end 100 bp reads. The original methods were these. SOAPnuke was used to process the raw data, throwing out any read that contained adapters or uncalled bases, had a mean Phred below 15, or lacked an exact constant-primer or identifier match. COPE v1.2.5 was used to merge high-quality paired reads, and clonotypes were defined as unique nucleotide sequences. MiTCR v1.1 was used to align the clonotypes against IMGT TRBV, TRBD and TRBJ reference segments. Only V-J combinations with frequency above 0.0001, covering approximately 99% of repertoires, were analysed. The TCS score was defined as the ratio of F50 (clonal expansion) to E x V (chaos), calculated using BLOSUM62-based TCRdist between CDR3 peptides within each V-J. Welch's t-statistics and random forest reduced roughly 500 V-J features to 13, which were used in a naive Bayes classifier (R e1071). The public reads were quality trimmed at Q25 with fastp and then assembled into clones with MiXCR by TCRdb, keeping productive beta chains. Rows merge per CDR3 protein into single entries with the most common DNA and genes. For this entry, the V and J calls and clone size follow TCRdb and not the study's own pipeline. The sample table contains about 500,000 distinct CDR3 sequences; only one count was recorded for roughly a sixth of them. The ten largest clones add up to around 28% of the sample.

Ophthalmopathy patients had moderately to severely active disease, with a Clinical Activity Score of 3 or more, a NOSPECS grade of 4 or more, and a disease duration of less than 3 months. The study excluded patients with uncontrolled infections, other autoimmune diseases, pregnancy or lactation. Clinical symptoms, serum thyroxine and TRAb, thyroid ultrasound, and orbital computed tomography formed the basis for the diagnoses. PBMCs were separated from under 11 ml of fresh peripheral blood using Ficoll-Paque density gradient centrifugation. Total RNA was extracted using Trizol reagent, and RNA quality was assessed on an Agilent 2100 Bioanalyzer. On the study overall, not on this receptor specifically: Most expanded thyroid clonotypes (frequency above 0.001) were also detected in blood, suggesting blood repertoires may reflect thyroid immune responses. No statistical method was used to fix the sample size in advance, and group allocation was not hidden from the investigators. Ophthalmopathy was separated from stable hyperthyroidism by a 13 V-J signature model, with approximately 90% sensitivity and about 81% specificity obtained in cross-validation and 80%/75% obtained in testing. In validation, progression to ophthalmopathy was predicted by the model with nearly 71% sensitivity and just over 72% specificity, a median of around 6.5 months before onset.

The sample taken for sequencing was blood. The sequence was obtained from a woman aged 25 to 39 with Graves' ophthalmopathy. The sequence links TRBV19 to TRBJ2-3; the D gene lacks a confident call. The nucleotide sequence is TGTGCCACCAGTCTCCTCAGCACAGATACGCAGTATTTT. Its protein product is CATSLLSTDTQYF.